This is a list of T cell receptor beta chains from one sample in a study of OX40 agonist ivuxolimab in advanced cancers. Profiled with immunoSEQ multiplex PCR; TCRdb holds only in-frame clones, not every one. Among 75,000 or so clones listed, 84% were seen once. Material: CD4+ or CD8+ T cells sorted from blood, obtained in a trial of the OX40 agonist ivuxolimab. All receptors come from an adult with an advanced solid tumor such as melanoma, head and neck, liver or kidney cancer. Both conserved end residues are part of each CDR3. The order of the fields is J gene, V gene, CDR3 protein.

J gene: TRBJ1-3
V gene: TRBV6-6
CDR3 protein: CASSYTDRARNTIYF

J gene: TRBJ1-6
V gene: TRBV7-2
CDR3 protein: CASSLAGFRNSPLHF

J gene: TRBJ2-3
V gene: TRBV5-4
CDR3 protein: CASSLLTSATDTQYF

J gene: TRBJ1-6
V gene: TRBV18
CDR3 protein: CASSPGTGHPGFSPLHF

J gene: TRBJ1-5
V gene: TRBV18
CDR3 protein: CASSLGGRNQPQHF

J gene: TRBJ1-6
V gene: TRBV28
CDR3 protein: CASSFGGPLLALHF

J gene: TRBJ1-1
V gene: TRBV27
CDR3 protein: CASSLYPGQGTEAFF

J gene: TRBJ1-2
V gene: TRBV18
CDR3 protein: CASSSGANYGYTF

J gene: TRBJ1-6
V gene: TRBV6-5
CDR3 protein: CASSYSVHPPLHF

J gene: TRBJ1-2
V gene: TRBV4-2
CDR3 protein: CASSQDRPNYGYTF

J gene: TRBJ2-1
V gene: TRBV2
CDR3 protein: CASRGSGRAFGNEQFF

J gene: TRBJ2-7
V gene: TRBV27
CDR3 protein: CASSPSTGYYEQYF

J gene: TRBJ2-3
V gene: TRBV6-5
CDR3 protein: CASSYSPLADTQYF

J gene: TRBJ2-1
V gene: TRBV4-2
CDR3 protein: CASSFGTGTYNEQFF